Presented here are 27 T cell receptor beta chains from one specimen sequenced in a study of T-cell memory formation after mild COVID-19. TCRdb passed the 5' RACE reads through MiXCR, listing each CDR3 protein once. This table holds just over 300,000 distinct CDR3 sequences, just under 20% found once. Sequencing used PBMCs or a T cell subset sorted from them (not recorded which). The origin of the receptors is a man between 18 and 29 years old who had mild COVID-19 (a few samples of this study predate the infection). Cell type and time point are not known.

The CDR3 DNA is TGTGCCATCAGCCAGGACAGGGTAGGTGAGCAGTTCTTC. Amino acid sequence: CAISQDRVGEQFF. This chain links TRBV10-3 with TRBJ2-1; 8 bases fit TRBD1. Germline V lookup: CDR1 ENHRY, CDR2 SYGVKD. With V trimmed by 6 bases and J by 9 bases, 7 bases remained unmatched. The CDR3 spans 13 residues.

This clonotype was recorded a few times. The rearrangement links TRBV3-1 to TRBJ1-1; D is unclear. This CDR3 is 13 amino acids long. Germline V CDR1 and CDR2: LGHDT, YNNKEL (reference sequence). V lost 4 bases and J lost 5, with 11 bases in between. The CDR3 is CASSPGRRTEAFF. In DNA, the CDR3 is TGTGCCAGCAGCCCTGGAAGAAGAACTGAAGCTTTCTTT.

This clonotype was observed a few times. The J gene is TRBJ1-4, the V gene TRBV12-3 or TRBV12-4; no clear D. The CDR3 consists of 12 residues. V was cut by 6 bases and J by 8 bases, with 10 bases left in between. This CDR3 is CASRGNYEKLFF. CDR3 coding DNA: TGTGCCAGCAGGGGGAATTACGAAAAACTGTTTTTT.

Comments on this clonotype: At one end, the junction sequence differs from germline, possibly due to a read error. The chain carries TRBV14 and TRBJ2-3, with no clear D. Germline values: CDR1 SGHDN, CDR2 FVKESK. The CDR3 sequence is 13 residues long. As DNA, the CDR3 is TGTGCCAGCAGCCAAGACGGTTCACGGGCAACGTGTTTT. It translates to CASSQDGSRATCF.

This clonotype was seen ten or more times. The V and J genes are TRBV5-1 and TRBJ1-1; no clear D gene. Germline loops: CDR1 SGHRS, CDR2 YFSETQ. The CDR3 runs 15 residues. V shed 2 bases and J shed 1 base, with 12 bases lying between them. As DNA, the CDR3 is TGCGCCAGCAGCTTCCAAACCGGACCGAACACTGAAGCTTTCTTT. This encodes CASSFQTGPNTEAFF.

CDR3 sequence: CASSGQQSNEQFF. The CDR3 DNA follows: TGTGCCAGCTCAGGCCAGCAAAGCAATGAGCAGTTCTTC. This rearrangement joins TRBV18 to TRBJ2-1; D uncertain. Germline V gene data show CDR1 as KGHSH and CDR2 as LQKENI. V was shortened by 5 bases and J by 6 bases, with 11 bases between the two germline ends. The CDR3 loop spans 13 amino acids.

This clonotype was found a few times. The V and J genes are TRBV6-6 and TRBJ2-7; D tentatively reads TRBD1 or TRBD2 (6 bases each). This CDR3 is built from 13 residues. V gave up 4 bases and J gave up 5 bases, with 12 bases separating them. From germline, CDR1 is MNHNY and CDR2 SVGAGI (reference sequence). CDR3 region: CASSLYREDEQYV. CDR3 sequence (DNA): TGTGCCAGCAGTTTGTACAGGGAGGACGAGCAGTACGTC.

This clonotype showed up just a few times. The V call is TRBV24-1, the J call TRBJ1-2, with a weak D call TRBD1 (6 bases). Germline V gene lookup returns CDR1 KGHDR and CDR2 SFDVKD. Trimming pared 1 base from V and 8 bases from J, leaving 10 bases between. CDR3 length: 13 residues. CDR3 sequence reads: CATSDLGGCGYTF. In nucleotides, the CDR3 is TGTGCCACCAGTGATTTAGGGGGATGCGGCTACACCTTC.

This clonotype occurred many times. This chain joins TRBV5-6 and TRBJ2-7; D call uncertain. V lost 0 bases to trimming and J lost 1 base, with 5 bases between them. The CDR3 loop spans 13 amino acids. Germline V gene data show CDR1 as SGHDT and CDR2 as YYEEEE. CDR3 bases: TGTGCCAGCAGCTTGGATAGGTCCTACGAGCAGTACGTC. Its translation: CASSLDRSYEQYV.

The chain uses TRBV20-1 and TRBJ2-7, with D tentatively TRBD1 (7 bases). The CDR3 loop spans 13 amino acids. Germline V gives CDR1 DFQATT, CDR2 SNEGSKA (reference sequence). The ends were cut back, 6 bases at V and 1 base at J, with 13 bases in the middle. CDR3 in amino acids: CSAARGVSYEQYF. The DNA of the CDR3 is TGCAGTGCCGCCAGGGGGGTTTCCTACGAGCAGTACTTC.

This chain uses TRBV12-3 or TRBV12-4 with TRBJ1-1; D perhaps matches TRBD1 (6 bases). The CDR3 contains 13 residues. Trimming took off 6 bases at V and 1 base at J, with 9 bases between the two ends. CDR3: CASREQGNTEAFF. CDR3 DNA sequence: TGTGCCAGCAGGGAACAGGGGAACACTGAAGCTTTCTTT.

This clonotype was counted only a few times. J is TRBJ1-3 and V is TRBV28; 10 bases align to TRBD1. The germline CDR1 and CDR2 sequences are MDHEN and SYDVKM. Germline trimming cut 6 bases from V and 3 bases from J; bases unmatched to any gene: 8. The CDR3 extends over 16 amino acids. In nucleotides, the CDR3 is TGTGCCAGCAGCTCCACGGGACAGGGGAATGGAAACACCATATATTTT. This codes for CASSSTGQGNGNTIYF.

This chain links TRBV5-1 with TRBJ2-2; D unresolved. The V and J ends lost 1 base and 1 base respectively, with 11 bases between them. The germline gives CDR1 SGHRS, CDR2 YFSETQ. This CDR3 is 16 amino acids long. CDR3 sequence (DNA): TGCGCCAGCAGCTTGTTTTTCAGCAAGAACACCGGGGAGCTGTTTTTT. This sequence encodes CASSLFFSKNTGELFF.

This clonotype has a handful of counts. DNA for the CDR3: TGTGCCAGCAGCCAAGAGGGACGCGGGGACACTGAAGCTTTCTTT. Its protein product is CASSQEGRGDTEAFF. The chain is built from TRBV3-1 and TRBJ1-1, with D possibly matching TRBD1 (5 bases). The V end was cut by 0 bases, the J end by 3 bases, with 11 bases between. Germline values: CDR1 LGHDT, CDR2 YNNKEL (reference sequence). This CDR3 has 15 residues.

This clonotype turned up a few times. The V gene is TRBV29-1, the J gene TRBJ1-2; perhaps TRBD1 as D (5 bases). In germline, CDR1 is SQVTM, CDR2 ANQGSEA. This CDR3 is 17 amino acids long. The germline V and J ends were trimmed by 4 bases and 2 bases, with 23 bases remaining between them. CDR3 bases: TGCAGCGTTGTGGGACGAGTCAAGCGGGATCCCAACTATGGCTACACCTTC. Translation: CSVVGRVKRDPNYGYTF.

The chain employs TRBV5-1 and TRBJ1-1; 7 positions agree with TRBD1. CDR1 and CDR2 (germline): SGHRS, YFSETQ. The trim removed 0 bases at V and 0 bases at J, leaving 5 bases unmatched. The CDR3 spans 16 residues. This CDR3 reads CASSLGMGQMNTEAFF. The CDR3 region has the DNA TGCGCCAGCAGCTTGGGCATGGGACAGATGAACACTGAAGCTTTCTTT.

This clonotype was counted ten times or more. The chain links TRBV7-8 to TRBJ2-1; TRBD2 agrees at 9 bases. The junction had 9 bases not matched to a gene; V was cut back by 5 bases and J by 7 bases. Germline V gene lookup returns CDR1 SGHVS and CDR2 FQNEAQ. The CDR3 extends over 15 amino acids. The CDR3 DNA follows: TGTGCCAGCAGCCAGGGACTAGCTCTGGTTAATGAGCAGTTCTTC. It specifies CASSQGLALVNEQFF.

At least ten counts were recorded for this clonotype. This CDR3 is CASSVSRTASGNTIYF. The CDR3 region has the DNA TGTGCCAGCAGTGTATCCCGGACGGCCTCTGGAAACACCATATATTTT. The J gene is TRBJ1-3, the V gene TRBV6-1; D is unresolved. CDR3 size: 16 residues. V was trimmed by 4 bases and J by 0 bases, leaving 13 bases between them. Germline CDR1 MNHNS, CDR2 SASEGT.

There are a few counts of this clonotype. This sequence joins TRBV20-1 and TRBJ2-7; 7 bases fit TRBD1. CDR3 length equals 12 residues. V trimming: 6 bases; J trimming: 4 bases; junction bases outside the gene matches: 6. In germline, CDR1 is DFQATT, CDR2 SNEGSKA (reference sequence). CDR3 bases: TGCAGTGCCAAGGGGACAGATTACGAGCAGTACGTC. This translates into CSAKGTDYEQYV.

At least ten counts were recorded for this clonotype. V and J are TRBV14 and TRBJ2-7, with TRBD2 identical over 8 bases. In germline, CDR1 is SGHDN, CDR2 FVKESK. J lost 5 bases, V lost 1 base, and 7 bases had no gene match. The CDR3 contains 15 residues. The CDR3 DNA reads TGTGCCAGCAGCCAAGTCCTCAGCGGGGGCGACGAGCAGTACTTC. Its translation: CASSQVLSGGDEQYF.

This chain links TRBV3-1 with TRBJ2-1; D ambiguous. V was cut by 1 base and J by 8 bases, with 6 bases left in between. Per germline, CDR1 LGHDT and CDR2 YNNKEL (reference sequence). This CDR3 has 12 amino acids. CDR3: CASSQVTHEQFF. CDR3 nucleotide sequence: TGTGCCAGCAGCCAAGTTACGCATGAGCAGTTCTTC.

The V gene is TRBV12-3 or TRBV12-4, the J gene TRBJ2-5; TRBD1 is a possible D gene (6 bases). V was shortened by 5 bases and J by 7 bases, with 8 bases between the two germline ends. This CDR3 has 11 residues. CDR3 protein: CASSKTGTQYF. The CDR3 nucleotides are TGTGCCAGCAGTAAGACAGGGACCCAGTACTTC.

This clonotype came up a few times. The chain combines TRBV29-1 with TRBJ2-2; D unresolved. The germline V gene has CDR1 SQVTM and CDR2 ANQGSEA. This CDR3 is built from 12 residues. V was shortened by 5 bases and J by 3 bases, with 7 bases between the two germline ends. CDR3 region: CSVSTDTGELFF. The CDR3 bases are TGCAGCGTTAGCACAGACACCGGGGAGCTGTTTTTT.

The chain is built from TRBV5-1 and TRBJ1-6, with 9 bases lining up with TRBD1. Losses at the gene ends were 4 bases for V and 8 bases for J; bases not matched to a gene: 7. The germline V gene encodes CDR1 SGHRS and CDR2 YFSETQ. This CDR3 has 15 amino acids. The CDR3 is CASSKTGGEDSPLHF. CDR3 in DNA: TGCGCCAGCAGCAAAACAGGGGGCGAGGATTCACCCCTCCACTTT.

The V call is TRBV6-2 or TRBV6-3, the J call TRBJ2-7; no definite D call. Germline V CDR1 and CDR2: MNHEY, SVGEGT. V shed 3 bases and J shed 0 bases, with 12 bases lying between them. The CDR3 has 15 amino acids. CDR3 coding DNA: TGTGCCAGCAGTTATTCCGGTATAGTCTCCTACGAGCAGTACGTC. This encodes CASSYSGIVSYEQYV.

The chain uses TRBV12-3 or TRBV12-4 and TRBJ1-1; no clear D gene. CDR3 length equals 13 residues. V lost 3 bases and J 1 base, leaving 6 bases between the germline ends. The CDR3 nucleotides are TGTGCCAGCAGTTTCGCATGGAACACTGAAGCTTTCTTT. Amino acids: CASSFAWNTEAFF.

This chain links TRBV28 with TRBJ1-3; 7 bases are a match to TRBD1. This CDR3 region has 16 residues. Germline V CDR1 and CDR2: MDHEN, SYDVKM. The V and J ends lost 7 bases and 1 base, in that order; junction bases with no gene match: 10. Here the CDR3 DNA reads TGTGCCAGCACCCCCGGGACAGCGAGTTCTGGAAACACCATATATTTT. This translates into CASTPGTASSGNTIYF.